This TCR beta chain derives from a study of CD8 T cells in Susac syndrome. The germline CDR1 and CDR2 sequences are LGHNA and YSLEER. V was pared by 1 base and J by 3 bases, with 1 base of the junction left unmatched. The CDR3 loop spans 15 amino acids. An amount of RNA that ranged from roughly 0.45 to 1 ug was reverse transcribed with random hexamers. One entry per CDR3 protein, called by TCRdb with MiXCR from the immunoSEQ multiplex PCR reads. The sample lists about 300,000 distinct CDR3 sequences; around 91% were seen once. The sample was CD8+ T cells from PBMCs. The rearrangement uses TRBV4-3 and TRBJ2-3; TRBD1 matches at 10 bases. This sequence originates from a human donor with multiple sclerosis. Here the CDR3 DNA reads TGCGCCAGCAGCCAAGGGGACAGGGGTACAGATACGCAGTATTTT. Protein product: CASSQGDRGTDTQYF.